This TCR beta chain was recorded in a study of OX40 agonist ivuxolimab in advanced cancers. Study observations and caveats: The study found among the lowest clonal expansion in partial responders at 0.1-3.0 mg/kg.

Germline CDR1 is SGHDT and CDR2 is YYEEEE. The CDR3 totals 17 residues. Deletions cut 5 bases from V and 0 bases from J, with 15 bases between. Turning to this clone: The antigen is unknown.

Autoimmune disease history or systemic immunosuppression led to patient exclusion. Assay used: immunoSEQ multiplex PCR; TCRdb lists only in-frame clones, some missing. The table has tens of thousands of clones, roughly nine tenths seen once. The receptor comes from an adult with an advanced solid tumor such as melanoma, head and neck, liver or kidney cancer. The chain recombines TRBV5-6 with TRBJ2-6, with D perhaps matching TRBD1 or TRBD2 (5 bases each). Sample: CD4+ or CD8+ T cells sorted from blood, taken in a trial of the OX40 agonist ivuxolimab. DNA of the CDR3: TGTGCCAGCAGTCCGAGGGGACCCCCCTCTGGGGCCAACGTCCTGACTTTC. Its translation is CASSPRGPPSGANVLTF.